This TCR beta chain was retrieved from a study of tumor and adjacent non-tumor tissue in lung cancer (dated by TCRdb to the late 2010s). Context from the whole study: Patients with adenocarcinoma (12), squamous cell carcinoma (2) and small cell lung cancer (1) were included in the cohort. The study compared bulk TCRbeta repertoires between lung tumor tissue and matched distant non-tumor lung tissue from about 14 lung cancer patients. For each patient, one tumor sample and one normal lung sample were taken, giving under 35 paired specimens that underwent TCRbeta CDR3 sequencing. Among the approximately 15 patients, ages ranged from roughly 31 to 85 years, approximately 10 were men and 5 were women, and disease was TNM stage I to III. Sequencing generated a total of 125,075,908 productive TCRbeta reads, averaging around 4.2 million reads per sample. Results and caveats for the whole study, not just this receptor: A significantly larger cumulative share of the repertoire was made up by the top 100 clones in normal lung than in tumor tissue. With only roughly 16 patients in the cohort, the authors noted that larger samples and more detailed clinical data are needed. Tumor tissue showed significantly higher TCR diversity (inverse Simpson) than normal lung tissue, at 431.37 vs 166.20 (P = 0.0075, Mann-Whitney U test). Younger patients had significantly higher TCR diversity, and higher tumor TCR diversity was associated with shorter overall and disease-free survival. Neither the sequencing platform nor unique molecular identifiers are mentioned in the methods. Peripheral blood was not sequenced, so blood TCRbeta repertoires in these lung cancer patients were not examined.

As concerns this clonotype: What antigen it recognizes has not been identified. A read error may be the cause here, since a much bigger clone is one base away.

RNA was isolated from bulk unsorted tissue, and RNA quality was assessed with a NanoDrop ND-1000 and an Agilent 2100. Normal lung samples were distant non-tumor tissue taken more than 3 cm from the tumor edge. Newly diagnosed lung cancer patients without prior chemotherapy who had been admitted for thoracic surgery in China between August and November 2014 were enrolled as donors. Patients with previous radiotherapy or chemotherapy, or with another concurrent cancer, were excluded from the study. Pieces of surgical tissue measuring about 1-2 cm3 were kept in RNAlater solution and held at -80 degrees C until needed. Libraries came from multiplex PCR. Sequencing used an Illumina HiSeq 2500. TCRbeta libraries were built by three rounds of nested PCR using primers (Table S4), following protocols modified from ARM-PCR. Before sequencing, PCR products in the 200-500 bp range were cut out of the gel and cleaned up using the QIAquick gel extraction kit. In the paper's pipeline: Reads were cleaned using Trimmomatic, were merged into complete CDR3 sequences using FLASH, and were assigned to V(D)J germline segments using MiTCR. Clonal diversity was calculated as the inverse Simpson's index using VDJtools. Productive reads were defined as in-frame sequences without a premature stop codon. TCRdb trimmed public reads at Q25 via fastp, called clones via MiXCR and kept in-frame beta chains. Identical CDR3 protein sequences are pooled into one entry, listed with their most common genes and DNA. TCRdb assigned the V and J calls; the authors' analysis was not used. The sample has 44,000 or so distinct CDR3 sequences on record, approximately 59% of them singletons. Roughly 20% of the sample is taken by the ten largest.

The receptor was derived from a woman between 40 and 50 years old with non-small cell lung cancer. Sample: distant non-tumor lung tissue.

The CDR3: CTSSQTVGYTF. The sequenced DNA: TGTACCAGCAGCCAGACGGTTGGCTACACCTTC. The sequence is built from TRBV28 and TRBJ1-2, with the D gene not confidently named. CDR3 length: 11 amino acids, cysteine to phenylalanine. The kept DNA is CDR3 alone, 33 bases in frame from the first base. CDR1 and CDR2, looked up from the germline V gene, are MDHEN and SYDVKM.